This is a list of T cell receptor beta chains from one sample in a study of CD8 T cells in ankylosing spondylitis. TCRdb reprocessed the 5' RACE reads with MiXCR, giving one entry per CDR3 protein. The table includes under 950,000 distinct CDR3 sequences, 15% to 20% detected once. Sample: blood, either unsorted or a sorted T cell fraction (not recorded which). These receptors originate from a male donor with ankylosing spondylitis. Each CDR3 is given with its conserved first and last residue. A D gene is named only where the DNA matches it firmly. Some rows have no size entry. The others give once, few or many, or a class for an expanded clone.

>TRBV11-1|.|TRBJ2-1|TRBD1|15
CASSQRDRGVNEQFF
TGTGCCAGCAGCCAGAGGGACAGGGGGGTGAATGAGCAGTTCTTC
>TRBV20-1|few|TRBJ1-2|TRBD1|16
CSALTGTASRSYGYTF
TGCAGTGCTCTAACCGGGACAGCCTCCCGCTCCTATGGCTACACCTTC
>TRBV27|.|TRBJ1-1|.|15
CASSLEGGPGTEAFF
TGTGCCAGCAGTTTAGAGGGGGGGCCGGGCACTGAAGCTTTCTTT
>TRBV24-1|few|TRBJ2-6|.|16
CATGGRDRSGANVLTF
TGTGCCACTGGGGGCAGGGACCGCTCTGGGGCCAACGTCCTGACTTTC
>TRBV5-1|.|TRBJ2-5|.|16
CASSLAAAPGRETQYF
TGCGCCAGCAGCTTGGCAGCAGCCCCGGGGAGAGAGACCCAGTACTTC
>TRBV5-1|.|TRBJ2-1|.|14
CASSLGQGARGGFF
TGCGCCAGCAGCTTGGGCCAGGGGGCAAGGGGGGGGTTCTTC
>TRBV12-3/TRBV12-4|few|TRBJ2-2|TRBD2|17
CASSLLGAGGYTGELFF
TGTGCCAGCAGTTTACTTGGGGCGGGGGGATACACCGGGGAGCTGTTTTTT
>TRBV7-2|few|TRBJ1-2|TRBD1|15
CASSRGQGVNYGYTF
TGTGCCAGCAGCCGAGGACAGGGAGTTAACTATGGCTACACCTTC
>TRBV20-1|few|TRBJ2-1|.|14
CSASSGYGYNEQFF
TGCAGTGCTAGTTCCGGATACGGCTACAATGAGCAGTTCTTC
>TRBV28|few|TRBJ2-7|.|14
CASSLGLGDYEQYF
TGTGCCAGCAGTTTAGGGCTGGGAGACTACGAGCAGTACTTC
>TRBV28|.|TRBJ2-7|TRBD2|13
CASNPSGSSEQYF
TGTGCCAGCAACCCTAGCGGGAGCTCCGAGCAGTACTTC
>TRBV7-6|.|TRBJ2-1|TRBD1|17
CASSSKTGANPGNEQFF
TGTGCCAGCAGCTCCAAAACAGGGGCTAACCCCGGGAATGAGCAGTTCTTC
>TRBV29-1|few|TRBJ2-1|TRBD2|14
CSVDVTGGNNEQFF
TGCAGCGTTGATGTAACGGGGGGTAACAATGAGCAGTTCTTC
>TRBV5-4|few|TRBJ2-5|TRBD2|15
CASSSSGTNQETQYF
TGTGCCAGCAGCTCCTCCGGGACTAACCAAGAGACCCAGTACTTC
>TRBV4-2|.|TRBJ1-6|.|16
CASSQERSTWSWDLHF
TGTGCCAGCAGCCAAGAGAGATCAACCTGGAGTTGGGACCTCCACTTT
>TRBV5-1|.|TRBJ2-5|TRBD2|17
CASSPGTSGGTQETQYF
TGCGCCAGCAGCCCCGGGACTAGCGGGGGAACCCAAGAGACCCAGTACTTC
>TRBV12-3/TRBV12-4|.|TRBJ2-1|.|13
CASSWTSPHEQFF
TGTGCCAGCAGTTGGACATCCCCACATGAGCAGTTCTTC
>TRBV12-3/TRBV12-4|.|TRBJ1-1|.|14
CASSPPHERAEAFF
TGTGCCAGCAGTCCACCCCACGAGAGGGCTGAAGCTTTCTTT
>TRBV19|.|TRBJ1-1|TRBD1|13
CASTTTGGTEAFF
TGTGCCAGTACCACGACAGGGGGCACTGAAGCTTTCTTT
>TRBV11-2|.|TRBJ2-7|TRBD2|15
CASSPRGGTYYEQYF
TGTGCCAGCAGTCCTCGGGGAGGGACCTACTACGAGCAGTACTTC
>TRBV5-1|many|TRBJ2-5|.|15
CASSLSVQYQETQYF
TGCGCCAGCAGCTTGAGTGTTCAGTACCAAGAGACCCAGTACTTC
>TRBV30|.|TRBJ2-7|.|13
CAWSVVRDHEQYF
TGTGCCTGGAGTGTAGTCAGGGACCACGAGCAGTACTTC